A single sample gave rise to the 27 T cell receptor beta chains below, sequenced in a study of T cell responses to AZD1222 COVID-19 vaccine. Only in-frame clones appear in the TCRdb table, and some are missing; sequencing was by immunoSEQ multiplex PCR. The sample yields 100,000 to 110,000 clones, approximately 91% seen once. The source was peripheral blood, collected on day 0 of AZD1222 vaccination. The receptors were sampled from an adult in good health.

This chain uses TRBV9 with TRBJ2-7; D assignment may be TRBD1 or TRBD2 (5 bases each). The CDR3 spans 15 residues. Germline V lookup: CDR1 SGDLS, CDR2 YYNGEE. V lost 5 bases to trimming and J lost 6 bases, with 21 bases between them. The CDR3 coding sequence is TGTGCCAGCAGACTGAGAGGGGCGACCCTGGGCGAGCAGTACTTC. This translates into CASRLRGATLGEQYF.

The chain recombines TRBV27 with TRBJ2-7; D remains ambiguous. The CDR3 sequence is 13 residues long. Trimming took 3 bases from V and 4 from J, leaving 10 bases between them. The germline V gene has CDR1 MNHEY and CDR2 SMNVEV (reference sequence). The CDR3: CASSFRGNYEQYF. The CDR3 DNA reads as TGTGCCAGCAGTTTTAGAGGAAATTACGAGCAGTACTTC.

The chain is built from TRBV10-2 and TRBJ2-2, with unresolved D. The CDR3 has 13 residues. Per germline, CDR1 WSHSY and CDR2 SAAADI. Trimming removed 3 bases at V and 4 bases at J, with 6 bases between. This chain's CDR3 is CASSEVGTGELFF. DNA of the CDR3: TGCGCCAGCAGTGAAGTTGGCACCGGGGAGCTGTTTTTT.

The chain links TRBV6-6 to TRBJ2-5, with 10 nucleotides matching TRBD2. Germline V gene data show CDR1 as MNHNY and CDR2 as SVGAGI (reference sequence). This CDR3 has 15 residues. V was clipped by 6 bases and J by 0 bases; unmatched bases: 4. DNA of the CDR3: TGTGCCAGCAGCCTAGCGGGAGTGTACCAAGAGACCCAGTACTTC. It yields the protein CASSLAGVYQETQYF.

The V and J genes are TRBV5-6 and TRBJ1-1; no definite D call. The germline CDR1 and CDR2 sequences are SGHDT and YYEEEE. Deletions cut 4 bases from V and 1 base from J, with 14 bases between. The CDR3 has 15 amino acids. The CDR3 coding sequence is TGTGCCAGCAGCCCGTACAACACCCAGAACACTGAAGCTTTCTTT. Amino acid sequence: CASSPYNTQNTEAFF.

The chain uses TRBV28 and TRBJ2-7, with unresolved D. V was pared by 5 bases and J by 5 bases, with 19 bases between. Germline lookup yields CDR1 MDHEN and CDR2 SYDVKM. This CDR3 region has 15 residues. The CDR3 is CASSPWTDRPHEQYF. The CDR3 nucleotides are TGTGCCAGCAGTCCTTGGACGGATCGGCCCCACGAGCAGTACTTC.

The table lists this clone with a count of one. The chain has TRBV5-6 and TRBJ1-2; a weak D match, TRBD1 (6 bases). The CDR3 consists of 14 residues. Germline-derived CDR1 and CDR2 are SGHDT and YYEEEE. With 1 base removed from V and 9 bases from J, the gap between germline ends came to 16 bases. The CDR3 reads CASSLSQGIGSYTF. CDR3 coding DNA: TGTGCCAGCAGCTTGTCGCAGGGGATTGGGAGCTACACCTTC.

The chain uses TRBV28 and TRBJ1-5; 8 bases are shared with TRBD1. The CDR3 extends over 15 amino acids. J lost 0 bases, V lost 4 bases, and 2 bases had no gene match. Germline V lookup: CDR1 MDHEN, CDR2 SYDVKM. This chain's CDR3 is CASSWTGLSNQPQHF. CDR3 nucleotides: TGTGCCAGCAGTTGGACAGGGCTTAGCAATCAGCCCCAGCATTTT. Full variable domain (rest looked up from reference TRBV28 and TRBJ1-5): DVKVTQSSRYLVKRTGEKVFLECVQDMDHENMFWYRQDPGLGLRLIYFSYDVKMKEKGDIPEGYSVSREKKERFSLILESASTNQTSMYLCASSWTGLSNQPQHFGDGTRLSIL.

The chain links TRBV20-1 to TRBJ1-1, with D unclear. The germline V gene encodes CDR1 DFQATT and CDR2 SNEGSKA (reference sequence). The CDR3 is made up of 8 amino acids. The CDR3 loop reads CTNTEAFF. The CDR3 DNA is TGCACCAACACTGAAGCTTTCTTT.

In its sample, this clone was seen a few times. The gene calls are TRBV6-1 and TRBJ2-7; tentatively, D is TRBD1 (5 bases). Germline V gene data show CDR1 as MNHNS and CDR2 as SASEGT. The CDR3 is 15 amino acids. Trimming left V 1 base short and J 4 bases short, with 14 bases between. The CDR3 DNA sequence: TGTGCCAGCAGTGAAGGAACAGGTGGAGTTTACGAGCAGTACTTC. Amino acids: CASSEGTGGVYEQYF.

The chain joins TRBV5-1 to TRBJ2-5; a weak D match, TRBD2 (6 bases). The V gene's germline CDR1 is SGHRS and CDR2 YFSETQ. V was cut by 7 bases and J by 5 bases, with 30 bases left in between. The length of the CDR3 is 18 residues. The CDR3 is CASAPRRRENLWWETQYF. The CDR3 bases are TGCGCCAGCGCCCCCCGGAGACGGGAGAATCTTTGGTGGGAGACCCAGTACTTC.

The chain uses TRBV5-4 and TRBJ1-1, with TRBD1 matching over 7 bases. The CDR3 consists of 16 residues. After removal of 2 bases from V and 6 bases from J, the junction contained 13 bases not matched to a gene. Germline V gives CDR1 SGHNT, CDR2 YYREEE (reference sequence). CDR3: CASSFDRGRGLAEAFF. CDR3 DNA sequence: TGTGCCAGCAGCTTTGATAGGGGGCGAGGATTAGCTGAAGCTTTCTTT.

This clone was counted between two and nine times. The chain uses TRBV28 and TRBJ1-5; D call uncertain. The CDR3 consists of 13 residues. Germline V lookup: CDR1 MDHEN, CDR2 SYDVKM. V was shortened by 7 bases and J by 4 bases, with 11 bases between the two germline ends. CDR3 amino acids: CASMHSGNQPQHF. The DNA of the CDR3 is TGTGCCAGCATGCATTCGGGTAATCAGCCCCAGCATTTT.

In DNA form, the CDR3 reads TGTGCCAGCAGCTTAGGGGTCCCGGGGCCCCCGAACACCGGGGAGCTGTTTTTT. This translates into CASSLGVPGPPNTGELFF. The chain links TRBV7-3 to TRBJ2-2; D tentatively reads TRBD1 or TRBD2 (5 bases each). The CDR3 has 18 amino acids. In germline, CDR1 is SGHTA, CDR2 FQGTGA. V lost 2 bases and J 0 bases, leaving 16 bases between the germline ends.

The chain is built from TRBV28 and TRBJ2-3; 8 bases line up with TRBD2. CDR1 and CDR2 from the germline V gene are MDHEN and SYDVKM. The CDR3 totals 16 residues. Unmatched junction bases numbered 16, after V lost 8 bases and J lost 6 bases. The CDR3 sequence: CASRFGSGRGEDTQYF. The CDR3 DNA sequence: TGTGCCAGCCGCTTCGGGAGCGGGAGAGGGGAGGATACGCAGTATTTT.

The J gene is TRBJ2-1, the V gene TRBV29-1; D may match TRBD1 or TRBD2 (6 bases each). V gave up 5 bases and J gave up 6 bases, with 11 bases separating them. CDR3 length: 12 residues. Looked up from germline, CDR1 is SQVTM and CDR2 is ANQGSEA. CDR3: CSVQGRSNEQFF. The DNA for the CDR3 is TGCAGCGTTCAGGGGAGGAGCAATGAGCAGTTCTTC.

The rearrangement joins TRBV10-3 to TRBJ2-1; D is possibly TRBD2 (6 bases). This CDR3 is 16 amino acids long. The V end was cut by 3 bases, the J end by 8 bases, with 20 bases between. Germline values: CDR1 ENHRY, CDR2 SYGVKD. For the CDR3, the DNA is TGTGCCATCAGTGATTGGGGGGAGCCTACTGGGCATGAGCAGTTCTTC. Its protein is CAISDWGEPTGHEQFF.

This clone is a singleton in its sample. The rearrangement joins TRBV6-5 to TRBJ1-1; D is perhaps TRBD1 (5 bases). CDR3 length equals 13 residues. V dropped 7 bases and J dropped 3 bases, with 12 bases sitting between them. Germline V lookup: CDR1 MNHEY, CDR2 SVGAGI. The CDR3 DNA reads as TGTGCCAGCACCTTGGGGGAGGACACTGAAGCTTTCTTT. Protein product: CASTLGEDTEAFF.

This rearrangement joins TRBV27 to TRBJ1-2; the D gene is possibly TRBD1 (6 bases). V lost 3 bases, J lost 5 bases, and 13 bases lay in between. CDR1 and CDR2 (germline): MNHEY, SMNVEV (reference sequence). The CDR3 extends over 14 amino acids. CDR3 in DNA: TGTGCCAGCAGTTTTGGACAGAAAGATTATGGCTACACCTTC. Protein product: CASSFGQKDYGYTF.

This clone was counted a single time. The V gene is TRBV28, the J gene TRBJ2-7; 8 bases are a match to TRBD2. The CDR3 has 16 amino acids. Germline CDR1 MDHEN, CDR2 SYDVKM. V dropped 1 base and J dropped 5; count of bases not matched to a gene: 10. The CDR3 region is CASSLYPAGGLDEQYF. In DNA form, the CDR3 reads TGTGCCAGCAGTTTATATCCGGCGGGAGGCTTGGACGAGCAGTACTTC.

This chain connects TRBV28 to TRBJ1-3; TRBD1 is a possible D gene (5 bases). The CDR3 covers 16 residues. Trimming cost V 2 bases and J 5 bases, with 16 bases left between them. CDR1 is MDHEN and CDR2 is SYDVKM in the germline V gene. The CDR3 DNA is TGTGCCAGCAGTTTACCCGGGACGGAGGGGAGAAACACCATATATTTT. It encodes CASSLPGTEGRNTIYF.

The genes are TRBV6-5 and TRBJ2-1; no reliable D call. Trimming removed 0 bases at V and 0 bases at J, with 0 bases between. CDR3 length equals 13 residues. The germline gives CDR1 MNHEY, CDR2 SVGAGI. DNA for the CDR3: TGTGCCAGCAGTTACTCCTCCTACAATGAGCAGTTCTTC. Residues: CASSYSSYNEQFF.

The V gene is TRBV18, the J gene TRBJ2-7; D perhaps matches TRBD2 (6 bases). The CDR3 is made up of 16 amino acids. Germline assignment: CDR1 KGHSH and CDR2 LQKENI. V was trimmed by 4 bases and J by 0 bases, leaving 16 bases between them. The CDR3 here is CASSQLGGISSYEQYF. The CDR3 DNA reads TGTGCCAGCTCACAACTCGGAGGGATCTCCTCCTACGAGCAGTACTTC.

The CDR3 reads CASSVLGGVAGTDTQYF. The CDR3 DNA reads TGTGCCAGTAGTGTCCTCGGGGGGGTAGCGGGAACAGATACGCAGTATTTT. The chain has TRBV19 and TRBJ2-3, with 8 bases aligning to TRBD2. Germline CDR1 reads LNHDA; CDR2 reads SQIVND (reference sequence). V lost 5 bases, J lost 3 bases, and 13 bases stayed unmatched. The CDR3 totals 17 residues.

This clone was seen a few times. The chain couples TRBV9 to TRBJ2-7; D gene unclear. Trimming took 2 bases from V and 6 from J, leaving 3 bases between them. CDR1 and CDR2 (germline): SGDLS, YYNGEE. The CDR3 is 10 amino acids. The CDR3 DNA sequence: TGTGCCAGCAGCGTCTTCGAGCAGTACTTC. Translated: CASSVFEQYF.

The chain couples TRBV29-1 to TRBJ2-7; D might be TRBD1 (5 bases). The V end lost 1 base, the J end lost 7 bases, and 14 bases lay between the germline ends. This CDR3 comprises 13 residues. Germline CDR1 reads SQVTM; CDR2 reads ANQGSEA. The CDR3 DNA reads TGCAGCGTTGAAGGTTCAGGGCCTGGTGAGCAGTACTTC. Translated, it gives CSVEGSGPGEQYF.

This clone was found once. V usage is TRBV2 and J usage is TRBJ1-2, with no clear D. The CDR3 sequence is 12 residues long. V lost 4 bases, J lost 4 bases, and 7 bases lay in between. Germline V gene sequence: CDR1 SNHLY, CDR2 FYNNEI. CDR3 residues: CASSVDSYGYTF. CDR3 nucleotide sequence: TGTGCCAGCAGTGTTGATAGCTATGGCTACACCTTC.